This T cell receptor (beta chain) was recorded in a study of human T cells and chemical hapten exposure. Findings of the study overall: The study found that DPC sensitization did not change TCRs above 1 in 1000 frequency. Counts of expanded TCRs at PT1 were positively correlated with patch test score. Significantly more large CDR3 similarity clusters arose among expanded TCRs than among controls.

CDR1 SGHAT and CDR2 FQNNGV come from the germline V gene. This CDR3 region has 14 residues. Trimming pared 6 bases from V and 1 base from J, leaving 12 bases between. This clonotype appeared many times. Its target is unknown. TCRdb itself ran the RACE reads through MiXCR, one entry per CDR3 protein. The table lists 50,000 to 75,000 distinct CDR3 sequences, 9.5% to 11% of them singletons, with roughly 2.1% in the top ten. Stated time point: patch test 3, about 24 weeks after DPC sensitization. Treatment noted: therapeutic diphenylcyclopropenone sensitization with weekly scalp DPC. Extraction of total RNA was performed on unfractionated whole blood.

This receptor was taken from a woman between 25 and 40 years old with alopecia areata. Some clones in this sample may be carry-over from other donors' samples. V is TRBV11-2 and J is TRBJ2-5; the D gene could be TRBD1 or TRBD2 (5 bases each). Here the sequenced sample was whole blood, taken in connection with sensitization to the hapten diphenylcyclopropenone (DPC). CDR3 DNA: TGTGCCAGCAGTGGGGGATATGTCCAAGAGACCCAGTACTTC. Translation gives CASSGGYVQETQYF.